The 25 T cell receptor beta chains presented below share a single source sample, sequenced in a study of blood T cell repertoires in COVID-19. The protocol was immunoSEQ multiplex PCR, while the TCRdb copy is restricted to in-frame clones and leaves out a portion. The sample contains about 94,000 clones, approximately 79% of which appear only once. The sample was peripheral blood. The source of these receptors is a man in his sixties or seventies with COVID-19, enrolled during active disease.

CDR3 protein: CASSVGQGETEAFF. DNA for the CDR3: TGCGCCAGCAGCGTGGGACAGGGAGAGACTGAAGCTTTCTTT. J is TRBJ1-1 and V is TRBV5-1; 9 bases are shared with TRBD1. CDR1 and CDR2 from the germline V gene are SGHRS and YFSETQ. V gave up 4 bases and J gave up 5 bases; unmatched junction bases: 6. This CDR3 has 14 amino acids.

V usage is TRBV5-1 and J usage is TRBJ2-3; 7 bases align to TRBD2. V gave up 0 bases and J gave up 0 bases; unmatched junction bases: 7. From germline, CDR1 is SGHRS and CDR2 YFSETQ. This CDR3 has 17 amino acids. The CDR3, as DNA: TGCGCCAGCAGCTTGGTATCCAGCGGGACTAGCACAGATACGCAGTATTTT. It encodes CASSLVSSGTSTDTQYF. Full variable domain (rest looked up from reference TRBV5-1 and TRBJ2-3): KAGVTQTPRYLIKTRGQQVTLSCSPISGHRSVSWYQQTPGQGLQFLFEYFSETQRNKGNFPGRFSGRQFSNSRSEMNVSTLELGDSALYLCASSLVSSGTSTDTQYFGPGTRLTVL.

The chain is built from TRBV29-1 and TRBJ2-5; 8 bases are shared with TRBD1. CDR1 and CDR2 (germline): SQVTM, ANQGSEA. With V trimmed by 1 base and J by 5 bases, 9 bases remained unmatched. The CDR3 covers 15 residues. This CDR3 reads CSVEVTQGAGETQYF. In nucleotides, the CDR3 is TGCAGCGTTGAAGTAACGCAGGGGGCAGGGGAGACCCAGTACTTC. The full variable domain, its missing parts supplied by reference TRBV29-1 and TRBJ2-5, is SAVISQKPSRDICQRGTSLTIQCQVDSQVTMMFWYRQQPGQSLTLIATANQGSEATYESGFVIDKFPISRPNLTFSTLTVSNMSPEDSSIYLCSVEVTQGAGETQYFGPGTRLLVL.

V gene TRBV5-1 combines with J gene TRBJ2-2; D uncertain. The CDR3 spans 13 residues. Trimming cost V 2 bases and J 3 bases, with 5 bases left between them. Germline lookup yields CDR1 SGHRS and CDR2 YFSETQ. The CDR3 reads CASSFYDTGELFF. The CDR3 DNA follows: TGCGCCAGCAGCTTCTACGACACCGGGGAGCTGTTTTTT. Filled out from reference TRBV5-1 and TRBJ2-2, the complete variable domain reads KAGVTQTPRYLIKTRGQQVTLSCSPISGHRSVSWYQQTPGQGLQFLFEYFSETQRNKGNFPGRFSGRQFSNSRSEMNVSTLELGDSALYLCASSFYDTGELFFGEGSRLTVL.

The chain combines TRBV9 with TRBJ1-1; D ambiguous. Deletions cut 0 bases from V and 5 bases from J, with 20 bases between. CDR3 length: 17 amino acids. Per germline, CDR1 SGDLS and CDR2 YYNGEE. CDR3 protein: CASSVDPYDGMGTEAFF. CDR3 coding DNA: TGTGCCAGCAGCGTAGACCCTTACGACGGGATGGGTACTGAAGCTTTCTTT.

This chain joins TRBV18 and TRBJ2-2, with 8 bases fitting TRBD1. Trimming cost V 3 bases and J 8 bases; bases outside gene matches: 11. This CDR3 has 16 amino acids. Germline CDR1 and CDR2: KGHSH and LQKENI. Here the CDR3 reads CASSPDNDRGVGELFF. The CDR3 coding sequence is TGTGCCAGCTCACCCGATAACGACAGGGGCGTGGGGGAGCTGTTTTTT. The whole variable domain, remainder taken from reference TRBV18 and TRBJ2-2, is NAGVMQNPRHLVRRRGQEARLRCSPMKGHSHVYWYRQLPEEGLKFMVYLQKENIIDESGMPKERFSAEFPKEGPSILRIQQVVRGDSAAYFCASSPDNDRGVGELFFGEGSRLTVL.

V usage is TRBV7-2 and J usage is TRBJ1-1; perhaps TRBD1 as D (6 bases). Germline values: CDR1 SGHTA, CDR2 FQGNSA. Trimming took off 8 bases at V and 1 base at J, with 11 bases between the two ends. This CDR3 has 13 amino acids. The CDR3 loop is CASAWGQNTEAFF. CDR3 DNA: TGTGCCAGCGCTTGGGGACAGAACACTGAAGCTTTCTTT.

V is TRBV19 and J is TRBJ1-6, with 9 positions matching TRBD1. Germline V gives CDR1 LNHDA, CDR2 SQIVND (reference sequence). The CDR3 has 17 amino acids. Germline trimming cut 3 bases from V and 1 base from J; bases unmatched to any gene: 4. The DNA of the CDR3 is TGTGCCAGTAGTATTGGACAGGGGACATCCTATAATTCACCCCTCCACTTT. Encoded protein: CASSIGQGTSYNSPLHF.

This chain connects TRBV5-1 to TRBJ1-2, with D uncertain. The CDR3 loop spans 13 amino acids. The V and J ends lost 2 bases and 8 bases respectively, with 13 bases between them. Germline CDR1 is SGHRS and CDR2 is YFSETQ. In DNA form, the CDR3 reads TGCGCCAGCAGCTTAATTCTTGAGAGGGGCTACACCTTC. Its translation is CASSLILERGYTF.

The CDR3 is CASSLESGGGTEAFF. CDR3 nucleotide sequence: TGTGCCAGCAGCTTAGAGTCGGGGGGCGGAACTGAAGCTTTCTTT. The V call is TRBV7-2, the J call TRBJ1-1; D may be TRBD1 (6 bases). This CDR3 contains 15 residues. The germline V gene has CDR1 SGHTA and CDR2 FQGNSA. V was trimmed by 1 base and J by 5 bases, leaving 14 bases between them.

The chain links TRBV5-5 to TRBJ1-1; D call uncertain. Germline V gene data show CDR1 as SGHKS and CDR2 as YYEKEE (reference sequence). This CDR3 has 15 residues. Between the trimmed V and J ends, which lost 4 bases and 4 bases, there was a span of 17 bases. For the CDR3, the DNA is TGTGCCAGCAGCATTGAGGTTCGGAGGGCCACTGAAGCTTTCTTT. Protein product: CASSIEVRRATEAFF.

This chain uses TRBV5-8 with TRBJ2-5, with 9 bases identical to TRBD2. Germline loops: CDR1 SGHTS, CDR2 YDEGEE. The V and J ends lost 5 bases and 6 bases, in that order; junction bases with no gene match: 11. The CDR3 sequence is 15 residues long. CDR3 sequence reads: CASRRVAGVGKTQYF. For the CDR3, the DNA is TGTGCCAGCAGGCGAGTAGCGGGGGTTGGGAAGACCCAGTACTTC.

This clone has just one count. The chain recombines TRBV7-2 with TRBJ2-7; 13 positions agree with TRBD2. Germline V gives CDR1 SGHTA, CDR2 FQGNSA. The junction had 7 bases not matched to a gene; V was cut back by 5 bases and J by 6 bases. This CDR3 contains 15 residues. As DNA, the CDR3 is TGTGCCAGCAGCCCCACCGGGACTAGCGGGGTCGAGCAGTACTTC. This encodes CASSPTGTSGVEQYF. The variable domain in full, with the rest retrieved from reference TRBV7-2 and TRBJ2-7, is GAGVSQSPSNKVTEKGKDVELRCDPISGHTALYWYRQSLGQGLEFLIYFQGNSAPDKSGLPSDRFSAERTGGSVSTLTIQRTQQEDSAVYLCASSPTGTSGVEQYFGPGTRLTVT.

This clone was picked up a small number of times. This chain links TRBV6-5 with TRBJ2-5; D unclear. The V end lost 6 bases, the J end lost 4 bases, and 12 bases lay between the germline ends. Germline loops: CDR1 MNHEY, CDR2 SVGAGI. The CDR3 runs 13 residues. The CDR3 coding sequence is TGTGCCAGCAGGCTAGGAACTGGAGAGACCCAGTACTTC. Protein product: CASRLGTGETQYF.

The genes are TRBV3-1 (or the pseudogene TRBV3-2) and TRBJ2-5; 12 nucleotides match TRBD2. V dropped 4 bases and J dropped 4; count of bases not matched to a gene: 4. The CDR3 totals 15 residues. The germline gives CDR1 LGHDT, CDR2 YNNKEL (reference sequence). The CDR3 nucleotides read TGTGCCAGCAGCCCAGAGACTAGCGGGAGAGAGACCCAGTACTTC. Residues: CASSPETSGRETQYF.

This sequence joins TRBV30 and TRBJ1-5; D perhaps matches TRBD1 (6 bases). V was shortened by 4 bases and J by 5 bases, with 18 bases between the two germline ends. From germline, CDR1 is GTSNPN and CDR2 SVGIG (reference sequence). The CDR3 is made up of 15 amino acids. Here the CDR3 DNA reads TGTGCCTGGATCCTTTGTCGGGACAAGGATCAGCCCCAGCATTTT. Its protein product is CAWILCRDKDQPQHF.

The V call is TRBV11-2, the J call TRBJ2-5, with a weak D call TRBD1 (5 bases). CDR3 size: 13 residues. Trimming removed 8 bases from V and 0 bases from J, with 10 bases in between. In germline, CDR1 is SGHAT, CDR2 FQNNGV. CDR3 bases: TGTGCCAGCTCTAAGGGGTACCAAGAGACCCAGTACTTC. Its protein product is CASSKGYQETQYF.

The CDR3 DNA sequence: TGTGCCAGCAGCCAAGATCCCCCCCAGATCATGAACACTGAAGCTTTCTTT. Its translation: CASSQDPPQIMNTEAFF. This chain connects TRBV3-1 (or the pseudogene TRBV3-2) to TRBJ1-1; D gene uncertain. CDR3 length equals 17 residues. Germline-derived CDR1 and CDR2 are LGHDT and YNNKEL (reference sequence). V lost 0 bases to trimming and J lost 0 bases, with 14 bases between them.

The chain couples TRBV5-6 to TRBJ2-7, with D possibly matching TRBD1 (6 bases). Germline CDR1 reads SGHDT; CDR2 reads YYEEEE. The CDR3 totals 16 residues. V dropped 0 bases and J dropped 0 bases, with 13 bases sitting between them. The CDR3 coding sequence is TGTGCCAGCAGCTTGGCAGGGGACCTAAGCTCCTACGAGCAGTACTTC. Translating gives CASSLAGDLSSYEQYF. The variable domain in full, completed from reference TRBV5-6 and TRBJ2-7, reads DAGVTQSPTHLIKTRGQQVTLRCSPKSGHDTVSWYQQALGQGPQFIFQYYEEEERQRGNFPDRFSGHQFPNYSSELNVNALLLGDSALYLCASSLAGDLSSYEQYFGPGTRLTVT.

This rearrangement joins TRBV3-1 (or the pseudogene TRBV3-2) to TRBJ2-2, with 7 bases matching TRBD2. In germline, CDR1 is LGHDT, CDR2 YNNKEL (reference sequence). V lost 3 bases, J lost 3 bases, and 7 bases stayed unmatched. This CDR3 has 16 amino acids. CDR3 sequence: CASSHPRLADTGELFF. CDR3 nucleotides: TGTGCCAGCAGCCACCCGAGACTAGCCGACACCGGGGAGCTGTTTTTT.

This clone was seen once. The rearrangement joins TRBV4-3 to TRBJ2-1; weak D call: TRBD1 (6 bases). Germline-derived CDR1 and CDR2 are LGHNA and YSLEER. V was trimmed by 2 bases and J by 0 bases, leaving 11 bases between them. The CDR3 covers 16 residues. The CDR3 protein is CASSQRTGSSYNEQFF. The CDR3 DNA is TGCGCCAGCAGCCAACGAACAGGGAGCTCCTACAATGAGCAGTTCTTC.

This clone was recorded once. The CDR3 DNA follows: TGTGCCAGCGCCAAAACTTGGACAGGGGGCGGTCAGCCCCAGCATTTT. Translating gives CASAKTWTGGGQPQHF. The rearrangement uses TRBV19 and TRBJ1-5; TRBD1 matches 11 bases. The CDR3 is made up of 16 amino acids. V lost 9 bases to trimming and J lost 6 bases; unmatched junction nucleotides: 13. Germline CDR1 LNHDA, CDR2 SQIVND (reference sequence).

V gene TRBV7-9 combines with J gene TRBJ1-1; D is unresolved. Trimming left V 5 bases short and J 2 bases short, with 12 bases between. CDR3 size: 14 residues. CDR1 is SEHNR, CDR2 FQNEAQ, per germline (reference sequence). CDR3 in amino acids: CASSVGPGNTEAFF. CDR3 bases: TGTGCCAGCAGCGTAGGTCCGGGTAACACTGAAGCTTTCTTT.

This clone has just one count. The chain is built from TRBV29-1 and TRBJ2-5, with D possibly matching TRBD2 (5 bases). The CDR3 has 12 amino acids. V was trimmed by 3 bases and J by 1 base, leaving 6 bases between them. Germline V gene sequence: CDR1 SQVTM, CDR2 ANQGSEA. The CDR3 spells CSVDGLQETQYF. The CDR3 DNA reads TGCAGCGTTGATGGACTCCAAGAGACCCAGTACTTC.

This chain joins TRBV27 and TRBJ1-1, with D maybe TRBD1 (5 bases). Per germline, CDR1 MNHEY and CDR2 SMNVEV (reference sequence). The CDR3 has 14 amino acids. The V end was cut by 5 bases, the J end by 4 bases, with 14 bases between. The CDR3 DNA reads TGTGCCAGCAGTCGGACACTCACCGCCACTGAAGCTTTCTTT. Protein sequence: CASSRTLTATEAFF.